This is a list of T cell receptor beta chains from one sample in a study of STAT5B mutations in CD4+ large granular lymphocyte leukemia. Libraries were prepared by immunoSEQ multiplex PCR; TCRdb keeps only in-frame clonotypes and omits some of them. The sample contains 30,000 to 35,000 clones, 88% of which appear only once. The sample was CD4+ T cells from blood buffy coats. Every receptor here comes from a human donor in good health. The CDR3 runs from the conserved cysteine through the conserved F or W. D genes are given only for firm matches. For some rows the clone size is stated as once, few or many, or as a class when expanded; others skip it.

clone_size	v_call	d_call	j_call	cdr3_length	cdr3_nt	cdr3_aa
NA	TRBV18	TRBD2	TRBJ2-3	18	TGTGCCAGCTCACCTTCAACGGGACTAGCGGCTAGCACAGATACGCAGTATTTT	CASSPSTGLAASTDTQYF
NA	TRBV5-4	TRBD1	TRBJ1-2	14	TGTGCCAGCAGCAAAGGACAGGGCGGCTATGGCTACACCTTC	CASSKGQGGYGYTF
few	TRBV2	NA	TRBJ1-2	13	TGTGCCAGCAGTCCCAGGCCTAACTATGGCTACACCTTC	CASSPRPNYGYTF
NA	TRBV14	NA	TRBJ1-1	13	TGTGCCAGCAGTGTAACAGTGAACACTGAAGCTTTCTTT	CASSVTVNTEAFF
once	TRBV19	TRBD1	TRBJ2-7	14	TGTGCCAGTAGTATATTGGGGGACAGTAGCGAGCAGTACTTC	CASSILGDSSEQYF
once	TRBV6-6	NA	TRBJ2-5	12	TGTGCCAGCAGTTACTGGGGAGAGACCCAGTACTTC	CASSYWGETQYF
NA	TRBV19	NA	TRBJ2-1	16	TGTGCCAGTAGTCCCCGCAGATCCGGATCCTACAATGAGCAGTTCTTC	CASSPRRSGSYNEQFF
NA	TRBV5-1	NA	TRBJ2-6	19	TGCGCCAGCAGCTTAGACCTCATGTTTTCCCCCTCTGGGGCCAACGTCCTGACTTTC	CASSLDLMFSPSGANVLTF
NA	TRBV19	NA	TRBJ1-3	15	TGTGCCAGTAGTATATCAGCCCAGGCGGTGGACACCATATATTTT	CASSISAQAVDTIYF
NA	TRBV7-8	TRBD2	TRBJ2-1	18	TGTGCCAGCAGCTTTAGGACTAGCGTAACTAGCTCCTACAATGAGCAGTTCTTC	CASSFRTSVTSSYNEQFF
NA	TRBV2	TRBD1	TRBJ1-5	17	TGTGCCAGCAGGGCCGGGACAGGGTTTTGGAGCAATCAGCCCCAGCATTTT	CASRAGTGFWSNQPQHF
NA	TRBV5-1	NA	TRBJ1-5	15	TGCGCCAGCAGCTGGGGGGGGCCAGGCAATCAGCCCCAGCATTTT	CASSWGGPGNQPQHF
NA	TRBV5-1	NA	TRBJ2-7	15	TGCGCCAGCAGCTTTGGGATGGTGACCAGGGCCGAGCAGTACTTC	CASSFGMVTRAEQYF
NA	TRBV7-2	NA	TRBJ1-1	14	TGTGCCAGCAGCTTATGGGGGGTAGGCACTGAAGCTTTCTTT	CASSLWGVGTEAFF
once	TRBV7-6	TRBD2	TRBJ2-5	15	TGTGCCAGCAGCTTAAGCACTAGCGGTCAAGAGACCCAGTACTTC	CASSLSTSGQETQYF
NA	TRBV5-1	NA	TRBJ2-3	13	TGCGCCAGCAGGGCCGAATACACAGATACGCAGTATTTT	CASRAEYTDTQYF
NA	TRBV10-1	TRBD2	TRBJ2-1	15	TGCGCCAGCAGTGAAATGGCTAGCGGGAGAAGTGAGCAGTTCTTC	CASSEMASGRSEQFF
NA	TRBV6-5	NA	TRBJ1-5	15	TGTGCCAGCAGTTACTCCGGGGTAACCAATCAGCCCCAGCATTTT	CASSYSGVTNQPQHF
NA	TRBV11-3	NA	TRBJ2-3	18	TGTGCCAGCAGTAAATACTTTCTCGGCGGGATAAACACAGATACGCAGTATTTT	CASSKYFLGGINTDTQYF
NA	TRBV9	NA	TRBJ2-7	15	TGTGCCAGCAGCGTAGCTGAAGGTAGCAGCTACGAGCAGTACTTC	CASSVAEGSSYEQYF
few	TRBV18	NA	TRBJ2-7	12	TGTGCCAGCTCACCAGAAGAATACGAGCAGTACTTC	CASSPEEYEQYF
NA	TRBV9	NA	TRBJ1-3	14	TGTGCCAGCAGCGGACAGGCCACGAGAAACACCATATATTTT	CASSGQATRNTIYF
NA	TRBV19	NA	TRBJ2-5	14	TGTGCCAGTAGTATTGAGGCAGCGCAAGAGACCCAGTACTTC	CASSIEAAQETQYF
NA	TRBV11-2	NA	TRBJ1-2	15	TGTGCCAGCAGCTTAGATTACGACTTTTGGTCTGGCTACACCTTC	CASSLDYDFWSGYTF
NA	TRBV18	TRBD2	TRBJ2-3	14	TGTGCCAGCTCACCTCCACCGGGGGGAGATACGCAGTATTTT	CASSPPPGGDTQYF